A single T cell receptor (beta chain) is shown here with its context. The data originate from a study of blood T cell repertoires in COVID-19. Trimming took 3 bases from V and 6 from J, leaving 18 bases between them. Germline CDR1 DFQATT, CDR2 SNEGSKA (reference sequence). The CDR3 covers 15 residues. Data came from immunoSEQ multiplex PCR; TCRdb stores just in-frame clones and leaves some out. This table has about 200,000 clones, approximately 80% appearing once. This chain links TRBV20-1 with TRBJ2-1; D might be TRBD1 (6 bases). Specimen: PBMCs or T cells enriched from blood (not recorded which). The receptor's source is a woman in her thirties or forties with acute COVID-19. CDR3 sequence reads: CSASRRDMGSNEQFF. The CDR3 bases are TGCAGTGCTAGTCGCCGGGACATGGGCAGCAATGAGCAGTTCTTC.